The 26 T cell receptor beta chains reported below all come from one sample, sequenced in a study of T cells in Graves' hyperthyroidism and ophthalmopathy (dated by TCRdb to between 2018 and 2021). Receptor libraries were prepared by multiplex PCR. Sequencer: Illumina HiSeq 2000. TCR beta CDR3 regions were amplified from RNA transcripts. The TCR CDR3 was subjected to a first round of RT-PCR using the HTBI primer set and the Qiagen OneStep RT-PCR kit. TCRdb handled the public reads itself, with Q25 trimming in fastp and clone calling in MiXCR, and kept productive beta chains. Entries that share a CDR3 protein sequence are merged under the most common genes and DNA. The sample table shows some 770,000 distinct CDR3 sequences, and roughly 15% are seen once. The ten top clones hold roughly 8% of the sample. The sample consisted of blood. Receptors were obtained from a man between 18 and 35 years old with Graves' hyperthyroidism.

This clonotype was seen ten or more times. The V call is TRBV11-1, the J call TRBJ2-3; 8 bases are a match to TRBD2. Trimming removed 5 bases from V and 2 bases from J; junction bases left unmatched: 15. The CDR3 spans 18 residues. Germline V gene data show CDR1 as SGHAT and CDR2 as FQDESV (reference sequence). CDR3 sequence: CASSRGGSPRDYTDTQYF. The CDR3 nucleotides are TGTGCCAGCAGCCGCGGGGGGAGTCCGAGGGACTACACAGATACGCAGTATTTT.

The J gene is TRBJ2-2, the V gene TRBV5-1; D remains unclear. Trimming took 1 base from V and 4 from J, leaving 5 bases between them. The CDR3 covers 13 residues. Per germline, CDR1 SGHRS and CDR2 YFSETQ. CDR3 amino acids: CASSLFFTGELFF. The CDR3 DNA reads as TGCGCCAGCAGCTTGTTTTTCACCGGGGAGCTGTTTTTT. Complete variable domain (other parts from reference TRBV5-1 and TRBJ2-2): KAGVTQTPRYLIKTRGQQVTLSCSPISGHRSVSWYQQTPGQGLQFLFEYFSETQRNKGNFPGRFSGRQFSNSRSEMNVSTLELGDSALYLCASSLFFTGELFFGEGSRLTVL.

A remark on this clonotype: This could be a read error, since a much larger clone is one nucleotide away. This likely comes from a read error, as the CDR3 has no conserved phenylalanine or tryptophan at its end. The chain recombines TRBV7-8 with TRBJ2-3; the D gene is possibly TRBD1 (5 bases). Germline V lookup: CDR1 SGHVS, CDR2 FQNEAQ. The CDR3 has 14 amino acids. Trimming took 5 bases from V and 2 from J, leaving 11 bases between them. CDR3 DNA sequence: TGTGCCAGCAGCCGCAAGGGGTACACAGATACGCAGTATTCT. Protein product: CASSRKGYTDTQYS.

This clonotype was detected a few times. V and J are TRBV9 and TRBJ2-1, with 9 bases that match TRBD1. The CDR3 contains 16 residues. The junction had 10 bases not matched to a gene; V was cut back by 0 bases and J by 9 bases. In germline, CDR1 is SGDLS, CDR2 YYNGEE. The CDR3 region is CASSVGGGQGTGEQFF. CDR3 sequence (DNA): TGTGCCAGCAGCGTAGGTGGCGGACAGGGGACAGGTGAGCAGTTCTTC. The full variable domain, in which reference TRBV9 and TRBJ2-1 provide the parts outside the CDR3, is DSGVTQTPKHLITATGQRVTLRCSPRSGDLSVYWYQQSLDQGLQFLIQYYNGEERAKGNILERFSAQQFPDLHSELNLSSLELGDSALYFCASSVGGGQGTGEQFFGPGTRLTVL.

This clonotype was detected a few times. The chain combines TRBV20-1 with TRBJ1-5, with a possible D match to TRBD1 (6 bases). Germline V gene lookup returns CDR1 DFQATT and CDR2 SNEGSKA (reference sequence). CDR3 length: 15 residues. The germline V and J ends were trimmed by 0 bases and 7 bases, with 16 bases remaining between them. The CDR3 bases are TGCAGTGCTAGAGACCCAGAGGGGGGGAGACAGCCCCAGCATTTT. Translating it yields CSARDPEGGRQPQHF.

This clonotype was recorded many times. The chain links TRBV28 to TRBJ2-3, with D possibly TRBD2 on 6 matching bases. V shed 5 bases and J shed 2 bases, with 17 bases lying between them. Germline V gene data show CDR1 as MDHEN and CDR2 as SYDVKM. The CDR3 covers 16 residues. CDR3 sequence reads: CASSPSGLALTDTQYF. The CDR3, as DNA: TGTGCCAGCAGTCCCTCGGGACTCGCGCTCACAGATACGCAGTATTTT.

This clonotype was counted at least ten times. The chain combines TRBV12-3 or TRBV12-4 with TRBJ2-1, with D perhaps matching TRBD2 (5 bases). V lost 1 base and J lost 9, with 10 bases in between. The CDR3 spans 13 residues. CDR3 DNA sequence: TGTGCCAGCAGTTTAGGGAGGTTGGGTGAGCAGTTCTTC. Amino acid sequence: CASSLGRLGEQFF.

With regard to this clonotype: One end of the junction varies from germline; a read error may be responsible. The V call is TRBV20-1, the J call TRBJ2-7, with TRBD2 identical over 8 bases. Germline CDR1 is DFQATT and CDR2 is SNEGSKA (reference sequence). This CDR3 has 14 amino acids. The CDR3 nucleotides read TGCAATGCTAGGGGACTAGGTTTGGGTTACGAGCAGTACTTC. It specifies CNARGLGLGYEQYF.

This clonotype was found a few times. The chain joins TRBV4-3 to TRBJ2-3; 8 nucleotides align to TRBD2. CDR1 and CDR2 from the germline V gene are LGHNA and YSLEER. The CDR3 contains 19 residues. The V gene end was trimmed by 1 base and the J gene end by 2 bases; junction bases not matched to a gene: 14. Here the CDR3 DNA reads TGCGCCAGCAGCCAAGTTCCGGCTGGACTAGCAGGGGCCACAGATACGCAGTATTTT. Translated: CASSQVPAGLAGATDTQYF.

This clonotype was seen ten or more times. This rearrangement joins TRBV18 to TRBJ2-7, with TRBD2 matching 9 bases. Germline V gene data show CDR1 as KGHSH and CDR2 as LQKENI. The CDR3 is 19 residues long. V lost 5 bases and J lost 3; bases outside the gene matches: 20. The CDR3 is CASSSLEVAGVIENYEQYF. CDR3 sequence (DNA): TGTGCCAGCTCATCACTCGAGGTAGCGGGAGTCATAGAGAACTACGAGCAGTACTTC.

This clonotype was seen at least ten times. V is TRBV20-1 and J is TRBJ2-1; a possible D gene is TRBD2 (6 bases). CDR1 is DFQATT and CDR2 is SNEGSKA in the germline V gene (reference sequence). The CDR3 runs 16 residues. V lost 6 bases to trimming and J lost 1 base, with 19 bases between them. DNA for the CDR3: TGCAGTGCGCCCGGACTGAGCGGGCCTTCCTACAATGAGCAGTTCTTC. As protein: CSAPGLSGPSYNEQFF.

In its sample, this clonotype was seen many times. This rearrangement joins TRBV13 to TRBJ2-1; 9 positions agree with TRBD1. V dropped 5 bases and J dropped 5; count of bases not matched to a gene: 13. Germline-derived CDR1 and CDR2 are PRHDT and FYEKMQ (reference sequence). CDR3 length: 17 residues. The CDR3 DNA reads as TGTGCCAGCAGCCTGTGGGACAGGGCCTACAAACACAATGAGCAGTTCTTC. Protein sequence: CASSLWDRAYKHNEQFF.

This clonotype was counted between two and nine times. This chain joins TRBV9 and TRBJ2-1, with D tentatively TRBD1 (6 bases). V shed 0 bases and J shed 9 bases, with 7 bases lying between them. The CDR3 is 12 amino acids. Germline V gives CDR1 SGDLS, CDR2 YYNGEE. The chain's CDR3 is CASSVGGLEQFF. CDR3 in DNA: TGTGCCAGCAGCGTAGGGGGGCTTGAGCAGTTCTTC.

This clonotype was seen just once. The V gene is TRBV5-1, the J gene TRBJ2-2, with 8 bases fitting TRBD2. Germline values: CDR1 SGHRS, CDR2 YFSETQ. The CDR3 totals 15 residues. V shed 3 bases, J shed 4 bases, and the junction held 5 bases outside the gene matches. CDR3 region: CASSSRAGATGELFF. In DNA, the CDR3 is TGCGCCAGCAGCTCCAGAGCGGGAGCCACCGGGGAGCTGTTTTTT.

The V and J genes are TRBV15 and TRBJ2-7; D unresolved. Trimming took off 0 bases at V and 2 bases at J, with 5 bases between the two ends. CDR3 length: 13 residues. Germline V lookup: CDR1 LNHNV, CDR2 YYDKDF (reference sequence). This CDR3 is CATSREDTYEQYF. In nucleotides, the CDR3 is TGTGCCACCAGCAGAGAGGATACCTACGAGCAGTACTTC.

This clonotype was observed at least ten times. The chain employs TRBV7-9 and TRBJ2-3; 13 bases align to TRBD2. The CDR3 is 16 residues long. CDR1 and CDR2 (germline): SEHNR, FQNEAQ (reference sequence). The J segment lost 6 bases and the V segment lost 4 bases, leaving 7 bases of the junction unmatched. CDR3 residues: CASSSGLAGELDTQYF. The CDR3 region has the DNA TGTGCCAGCAGCTCAGGACTAGCGGGAGAACTGGATACGCAGTATTTT.

This CDR3 is CASSPAGGVPFSGANVLTF. In DNA, the CDR3 is TGTGCCAGCAGTCCAGCAGGGGGGGTTCCGTTCTCTGGGGCCAACGTCCTGACTTTC. This chain connects TRBV7-9 to TRBJ2-6; D may correspond to TRBD1 or TRBD2 (7 bases each). The CDR3 covers 19 residues. The germline V gene encodes CDR1 SEHNR and CDR2 FQNEAQ (reference sequence). Trimming took off 6 bases at V and 0 bases at J, with 21 bases between the two ends.

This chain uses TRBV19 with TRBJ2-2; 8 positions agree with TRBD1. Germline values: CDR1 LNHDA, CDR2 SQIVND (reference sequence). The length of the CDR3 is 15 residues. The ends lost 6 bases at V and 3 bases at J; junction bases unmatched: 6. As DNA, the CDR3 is TGTGCCAGTAGAAGGGGACAGGTGGACACCGGGGAGCTGTTTTTT. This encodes CASRRGQVDTGELFF.

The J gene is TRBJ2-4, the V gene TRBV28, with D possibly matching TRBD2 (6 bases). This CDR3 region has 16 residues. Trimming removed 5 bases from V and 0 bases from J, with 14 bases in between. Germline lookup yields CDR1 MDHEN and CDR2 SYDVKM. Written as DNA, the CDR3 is TGTGCCAGCAGTCCGCGCGGGACCCTAGCCAAAAACATTCAGTACTTC. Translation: CASSPRGTLAKNIQYF.

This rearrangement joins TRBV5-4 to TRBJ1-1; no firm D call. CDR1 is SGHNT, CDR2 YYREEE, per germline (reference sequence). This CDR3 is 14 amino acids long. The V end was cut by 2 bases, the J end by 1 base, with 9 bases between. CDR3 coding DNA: TGTGCCAGCAGCTTCGGACTGAAGAACACTGAAGCTTTCTTT. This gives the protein CASSFGLKNTEAFF. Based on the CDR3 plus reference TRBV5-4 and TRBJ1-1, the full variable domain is ETGVTQSPTHLIKTRGQQVTLRCSSQSGHNTVSWYQQALGQGPQFIFQYYREEENGRGNFPPRFSGLQFPNYSSELNVNALELDDSALYLCASSFGLKNTEAFFGQGTRLTVV.

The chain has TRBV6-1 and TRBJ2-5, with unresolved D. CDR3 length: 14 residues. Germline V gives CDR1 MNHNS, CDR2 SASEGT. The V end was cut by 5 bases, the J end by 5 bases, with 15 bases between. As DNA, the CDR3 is TGTGCCAGCAGTCCCCCGGCCGAGGTGGAGACCCAGTACTTC. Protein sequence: CASSPPAEVETQYF.

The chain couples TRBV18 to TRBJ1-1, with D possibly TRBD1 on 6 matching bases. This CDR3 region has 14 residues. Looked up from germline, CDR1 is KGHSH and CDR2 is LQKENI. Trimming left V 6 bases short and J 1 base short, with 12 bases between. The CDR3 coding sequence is TGTGCCAGCTCCCAATTGGGACAGAACACTGAAGCTTTCTTT. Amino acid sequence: CASSQLGQNTEAFF.

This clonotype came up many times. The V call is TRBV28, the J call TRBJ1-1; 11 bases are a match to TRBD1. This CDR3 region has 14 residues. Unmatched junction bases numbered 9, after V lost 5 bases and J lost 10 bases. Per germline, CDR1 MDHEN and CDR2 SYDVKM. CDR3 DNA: TGTGCCAGCAGTCAAACGGACAGGGGGCGAAGAGCTTTCTTT. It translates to CASSQTDRGRRAFF.

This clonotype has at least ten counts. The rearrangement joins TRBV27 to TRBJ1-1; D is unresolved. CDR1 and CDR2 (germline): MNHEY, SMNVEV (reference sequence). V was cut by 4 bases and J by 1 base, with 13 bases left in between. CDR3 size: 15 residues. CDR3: CASSYLGISNTEAFF. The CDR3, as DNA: TGTGCCAGCAGTTATCTCGGGATCTCGAACACTGAAGCTTTCTTT.

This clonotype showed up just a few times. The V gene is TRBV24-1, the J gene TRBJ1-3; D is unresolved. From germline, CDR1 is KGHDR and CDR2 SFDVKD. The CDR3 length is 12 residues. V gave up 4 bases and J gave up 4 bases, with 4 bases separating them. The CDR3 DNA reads TGTGCCACCAGTGACGACGGAAACACCATATATTTT. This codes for CATSDDGNTIYF.

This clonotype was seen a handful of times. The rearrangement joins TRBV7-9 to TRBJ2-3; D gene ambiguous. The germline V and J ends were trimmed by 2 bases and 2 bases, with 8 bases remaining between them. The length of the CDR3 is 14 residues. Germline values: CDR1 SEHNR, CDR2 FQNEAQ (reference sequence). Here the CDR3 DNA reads TGTGCCAGCAGCTTACCCGATTACACAGATACGCAGTATTTT. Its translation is CASSLPDYTDTQYF.